The 3 T cell receptor beta chains listed next were all sequenced from one sample in a study of CD8 T cells in ankylosing spondylitis. Study-wide results and limits: Eight or nine highly homologous variants made up a TCR beta motif that seemed to typify ankylosing spondylitis blood.

These receptors have no known antigen. MiXCR was run by TCRdb on the 5' RACE reads, yielding one entry per CDR3 protein. Here the sample spans roughly 700,000 distinct CDR3 sequences, around 17% being singletons. Sequenced input: blood, either unsorted or a sorted T cell fraction (not recorded which). These receptors were obtained from a male donor with ankylosing spondylitis.

The rearrangement joins TRBV7-8 to TRBJ2-2, with TRBD2 identical over 9 bases. The CDR3 runs to 16 residues. Germline V gene data show CDR1 as SGHVS and CDR2 as FQNEAQ. V lost 5 bases to trimming and J lost 6 bases; unmatched junction nucleotides: 10. The CDR3 region is CASSPSAGGMAGELFF. As DNA, the CDR3 is TGTGCCAGCAGCCCATCAGCGGGAGGCATGGCCGGGGAGCTGTTTTTT.

This clonotype appeared a few times. The rearrangement uses TRBV12-5 and TRBJ2-1; tentatively, D is TRBD1 (6 bases). Trimming took 5 bases from V and 2 from J, leaving 7 bases between them. This CDR3 has 13 amino acids. Germline CDR1 reads LGHNT; CDR2 reads FRNRAP. CDR3 sequence: CASGRDTYNEQFF. The CDR3 nucleotides read TGTGCTAGTGGTCGGGACACCTACAATGAGCAGTTCTTC.

This clonotype has ten or more counts. The rearrangement joins TRBV7-2 to TRBJ2-7, with 7 bases that match TRBD2. This CDR3 is 16 amino acids long. The V gene's germline CDR1 is SGHTA and CDR2 FQGNSA. Germline trimming cut 3 bases from V and 0 bases from J; bases unmatched to any gene: 8. The DNA for the CDR3 is TGTGCCAGCAGCTTCACACTAGCGCCGAGCTCCTACGAGCAGTACTTC. It encodes CASSFTLAPSSYEQYF.